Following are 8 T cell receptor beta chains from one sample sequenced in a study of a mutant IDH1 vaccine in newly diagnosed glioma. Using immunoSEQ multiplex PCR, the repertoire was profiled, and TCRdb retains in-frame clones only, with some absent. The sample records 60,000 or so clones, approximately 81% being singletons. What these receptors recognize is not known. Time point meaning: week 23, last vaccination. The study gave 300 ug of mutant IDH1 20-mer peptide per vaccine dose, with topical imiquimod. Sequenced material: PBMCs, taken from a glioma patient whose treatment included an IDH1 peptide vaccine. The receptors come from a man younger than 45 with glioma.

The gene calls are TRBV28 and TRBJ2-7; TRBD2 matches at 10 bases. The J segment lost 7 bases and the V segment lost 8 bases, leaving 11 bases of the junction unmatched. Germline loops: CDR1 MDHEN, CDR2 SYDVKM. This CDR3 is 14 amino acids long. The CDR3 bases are TGTGCCAGCGGAATACCGGGACTAGCGTTTGAGCAGTACTTC. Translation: CASGIPGLAFEQYF.

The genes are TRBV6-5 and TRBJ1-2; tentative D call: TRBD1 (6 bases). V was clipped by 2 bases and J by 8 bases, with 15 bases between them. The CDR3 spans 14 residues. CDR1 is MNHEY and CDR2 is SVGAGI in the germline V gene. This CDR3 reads CASSYGQSARGYTF. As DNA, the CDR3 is TGTGCCAGCAGTTACGGACAGTCCGCGCGGGGCTACACCTTC.

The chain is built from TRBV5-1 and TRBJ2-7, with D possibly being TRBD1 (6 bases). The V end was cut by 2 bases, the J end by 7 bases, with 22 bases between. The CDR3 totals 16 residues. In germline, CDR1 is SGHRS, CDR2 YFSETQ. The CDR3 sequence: CASSLTRGPPLVEQYF. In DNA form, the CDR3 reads TGCGCCAGCAGCTTAACCAGGGGCCCCCCACTGGTGGAGCAGTACTTC.

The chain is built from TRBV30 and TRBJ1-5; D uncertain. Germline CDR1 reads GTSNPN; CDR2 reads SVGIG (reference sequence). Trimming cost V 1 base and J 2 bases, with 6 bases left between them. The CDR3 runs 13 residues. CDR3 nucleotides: TGTGCCTGGAGTGATTCGGGCAATCAGCCCCAGCATTTT. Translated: CAWSDSGNQPQHF. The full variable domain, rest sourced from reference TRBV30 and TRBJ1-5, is SQTIHQWPATLVQPVGSPLSLECTVEGTSNPNLYWYRQAAGRGLQLLFYSVGIGQISSEVPQNLSASRPQDRQFILSSKKLLLSDSGFYLCAWSDSGNQPQHFGDGTRLSIL.

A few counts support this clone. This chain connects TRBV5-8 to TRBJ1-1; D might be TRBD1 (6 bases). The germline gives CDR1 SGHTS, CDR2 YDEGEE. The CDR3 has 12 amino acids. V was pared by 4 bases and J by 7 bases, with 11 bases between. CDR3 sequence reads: CASSLQGFEAFF. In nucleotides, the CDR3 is TGTGCCAGCAGCCTACAGGGATTTGAAGCTTTCTTT.

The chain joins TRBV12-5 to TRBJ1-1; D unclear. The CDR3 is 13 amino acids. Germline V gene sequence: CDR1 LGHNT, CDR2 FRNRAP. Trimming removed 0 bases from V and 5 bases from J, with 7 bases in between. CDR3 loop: CASGLVGVTEAFF. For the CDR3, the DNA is TGTGCTAGTGGTTTGGTAGGAGTGACTGAAGCTTTCTTT. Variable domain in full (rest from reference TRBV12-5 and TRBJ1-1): DARVTQTPRHKVTEMGQEVTMRCQPILGHNTVFWYRQTMMQGLELLAYFRNRAPLDDSGMPKDRFSAEMPDATLATLKIQPSEPRDSAVYFCASGLVGVTEAFFGQGTRLTVV.

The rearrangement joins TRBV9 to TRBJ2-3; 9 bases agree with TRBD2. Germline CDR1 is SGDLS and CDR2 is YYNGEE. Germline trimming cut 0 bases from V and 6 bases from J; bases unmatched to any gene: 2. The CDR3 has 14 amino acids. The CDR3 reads CASSVALAGDTQYF. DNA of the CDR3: TGTGCCAGCAGCGTAGCTCTAGCGGGGGATACGCAGTATTTT.

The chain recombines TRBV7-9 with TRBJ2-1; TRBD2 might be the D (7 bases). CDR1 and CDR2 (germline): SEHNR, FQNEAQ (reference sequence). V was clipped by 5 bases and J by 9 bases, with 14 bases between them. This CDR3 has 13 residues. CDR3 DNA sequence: TGTGCCAGCAGCCCCCGCGGGGGCGTTGAGCAGTTCTTC. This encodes CASSPRGGVEQFF.